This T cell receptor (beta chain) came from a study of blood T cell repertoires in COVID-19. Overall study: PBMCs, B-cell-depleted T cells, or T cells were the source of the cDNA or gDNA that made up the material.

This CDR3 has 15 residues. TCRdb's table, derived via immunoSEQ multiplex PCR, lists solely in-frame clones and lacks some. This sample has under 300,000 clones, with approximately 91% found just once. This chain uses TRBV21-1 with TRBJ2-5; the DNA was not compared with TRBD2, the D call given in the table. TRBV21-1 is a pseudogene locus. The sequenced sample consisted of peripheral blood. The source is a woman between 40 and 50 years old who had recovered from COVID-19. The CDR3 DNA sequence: TGTGCCAGCAGCAAGCGGGGCCAGGGCGGAGAGACCCAGTACTTC. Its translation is CASSKRGQGGETQYF.